Each of the 27 T cell receptor beta chains below was sequenced from the same sample in a study of Tregs in tolerant kidney transplant recipients. Data came from immunoSEQ multiplex PCR; TCRdb stores just in-frame clones and leaves some out. The ten top clones account for around 0.91%, within a sample of roughly 48,000 clones. Sequencing used CD4+ T cells from blood, obtained before the transplant. The receptors were gathered from a human donor who received a combined kidney and bone marrow transplant.

As to this clone: The CDR3 extends 3 residues past the end of the read, so its final part is completed from the germline J gene. This chain joins TRBV20-1 and TRBJ2-7; 7 bases match TRBD2. Germline CDR1 DFQATT, CDR2 SNEGSKA (reference sequence). V lost 1 base to trimming and J lost 3 bases; unmatched junction nucleotides: 3. The CDR3 is 13 residues long. The part of the CDR3 DNA that was read is TGCAGTGCTAGAGGCGGGAGTAGCTACGAG. It yields the protein CSARGGSSYE. The whole CDR3 reads CSARGGSSYEQYF.

Details on this clone: The CDR3 goes on 3 residues after the read ends, and that part is filled in from the germline J gene. J is TRBJ1-1 and V is TRBV29-1, with D perhaps matching TRBD1 (6 bases). The germline gives CDR1 SQVTM, CDR2 ANQGSEA. Trimming removed 7 bases from V and 4 bases from J, with 13 bases in between. The CDR3 sequence is 12 residues long. The CDR3 loop reads CSAERRGTEAFF. CDR3 bases read: TGCAGCGCCGAACGCAGGGGCACTGAA.

Concerning this clone itself: From the germline J gene comes the end of the CDR3, since the read stops 3 residues before it. This sequence joins TRBV20-1 and TRBJ2-3; D is ambiguous. V lost 1 base and J lost 4, with 9 bases in between. The CDR3 totals 13 residues. From germline, CDR1 is DFQATT and CDR2 SNEGSKA (reference sequence). The CDR3 is CSARGERADTQYF. The part of the CDR3 DNA that was read is TGCAGTGCTAGAGGCGAGAGAGCAGATACG.

In the case of this clone: The read stops 3 residues short of the end of the CDR3; the missing end is completed from the germline J gene. The chain uses TRBV5-1 and TRBJ2-7, with 8 bases fitting TRBD2. This CDR3 region has 15 residues. V lost 0 bases, J lost 2 bases, and 4 bases stayed unmatched. Germline values: CDR1 SGHRS, CDR2 YFSETQ. The CDR3 here is CASSLGLASTYEQYF. The covered CDR3 bases are TGCGCCAGCAGCTTGGGACTAGCGTCTACCTACGAG.

With respect to this clone: The read terminates 3 residues before the CDR3 end, so the remaining end is supplied by the germline J gene. The chain is built from TRBV20-1 and TRBJ2-7; 8 nucleotides line up with TRBD2. The CDR3 is 12 amino acids. V dropped 6 bases and J dropped 2; count of bases not matched to a gene: 3. CDR1 is DFQATT, CDR2 SNEGSKA, per germline (reference sequence). CDR3 in amino acids: CSAHSGTYEQYF. CDR3 DNA (partial): TGCAGTGCGCATAGCGGGACCTACGAG.

As concerns this clone: The read halts 3 residues ahead of the CDR3 end, with the missing end drawn from the germline J gene. The chain joins TRBV7-2 to TRBJ1-2, with D perhaps TRBD1 (5 bases). CDR1 is SGHTA, CDR2 FQGNSA, per germline. V shed 1 base and J shed 3 bases, with 12 bases lying between them. This CDR3 spans 15 amino acids. The CDR3 loop is CASSLVARDYYGYTF. CDR3 bases read: TGTGCCAGCAGCTTAGTAGCCAGGGATTACTATGGC. Full variable domain (remainder filled in from reference TRBV7-2 and TRBJ1-2): GAGVSQSPSNKVTEKGKDVELRCDPISGHTALYWYRQSLGQGLEFLIYFQGNSAPDKSGLPSDRFSAERTGGSVSTLTIQRTQQEDSAVYLCASSLVARDYYGYTFGSGTRLTVV.

For this clone: The CDR3 is cut off 3 residues early in the read; its end comes from the germline J gene. The genes are TRBV14 and TRBJ2-6; possible D gene TRBD1, 5 bases. Germline V CDR1 and CDR2: SGHDN, FVKESK. The CDR3 is 15 residues long. Trimming left V 4 bases short and J 0 bases short, with 7 bases between. The CDR3 here is CASSPQGSGANVLTF. The part of the CDR3 DNA that was read is TGTGCCAGCAGCCCTCAGGGCTCTGGGGCCAACGTC.

Comments on this clone: The read ends 3 residues before the CDR3 terminus; that terminus is restored from the germline J gene. This chain joins TRBV2 and TRBJ1-1; 7 nucleotides agree with TRBD1. Trimming cost V 5 bases and J 3 bases; bases outside gene matches: 3. The V gene's germline CDR1 is SNHLY and CDR2 FYNNEI. The CDR3 extends over 13 amino acids. CDR3: CASSLQGDTEAFF. The CDR3 bases that were read are TGTGCCAGCAGTTTGCAGGGGGACACTGAA.

Turning to this clone: Read coverage stops 3 residues before the CDR3 terminus; the germline J gene supplies the remainder. The chain has TRBV7-2 and TRBJ1-5, with D perhaps matching TRBD1 (5 bases). The CDR3 consists of 13 residues. Germline V lookup: CDR1 SGHTA, CDR2 FQGNSA. Trimming removed 4 bases from V and 7 bases from J, with 11 bases in between. CDR3: CASSSKQGQPQHF. The part of the CDR3 DNA that was read is TGTGCCAGCAGCTCAAAGCAGGGCCAGCCC. Together with reference TRBV7-2 and TRBJ1-5, the CDR3 gives the full variable domain: GAGVSQSPSNKVTEKGKDVELRCDPISGHTALYWYRQSLGQGLEFLIYFQGNSAPDKSGLPSDRFSAERTGGSVSTLTIQRTQQEDSAVYLCASSSKQGQPQHFGDGTRLSIL.

Remarks on this clone: The read ends 3 residues before the CDR3 terminus; that terminus is restored from the germline J gene. The chain combines TRBV7-6 with TRBJ2-1, with 10 bases identical to TRBD2. V was pared by 2 bases and J by 3 bases, with 1 base of the junction left unmatched. The CDR3 is made up of 15 amino acids. In germline, CDR1 is SGHVS, CDR2 FNYEAQ. The CDR3 loop is CASSLLAGDYNEQFF. The sequenced CDR3 bases are TGTGCCAGCAGCTTACTAGCGGGAGACTACAATGAG. Supplemented by reference TRBV7-6 and TRBJ2-1, the full variable domain reads GAGVSQSPRYKVTKRGQDVALRCDPISGHVSLYWYRQALGQGPEFLTYFNYEAQQDKSGLPNDRFSAERPEGSISTLTIQRTEQRDSAMYRCASSLLAGDYNEQFFGPGTRLTVL.

A word on this clone: The CDR3 end is not reached by the read, which stops 3 residues before it; the germline J gene fills it in. The chain links TRBV20-1 to TRBJ1-5; possibly TRBD1 for D (6 bases). Trimming cost V 4 bases and J 3 bases, with 10 bases left between them. Germline CDR1 DFQATT, CDR2 SNEGSKA (reference sequence). The CDR3 spans 13 residues. This CDR3 reads CSAIGQNNQPQHF. The part of the CDR3 DNA that was read is TGCAGTGCTATTGGACAGAACAATCAGCCC.

A word on this clone: The read terminates 3 residues ahead of where the CDR3 ends, so the germline J gene completes it. V gene TRBV30 combines with J gene TRBJ1-3; 9 bases map to TRBD1. The trim removed 3 bases at V and 0 bases at J, leaving 9 bases unmatched. The CDR3 contains 17 residues. Per the germline V gene, CDR1 is GTSNPN and CDR2 is SVGIG (reference sequence). The covered CDR3 bases are TGTGCCTGGAGAGCACGAGGGACAGGGTACTCTGGAAACACC. Its protein product is CAWRARGTGYSGNT. Given in full, the CDR3 is CAWRARGTGYSGNTIYF.

As for this clone: The read is 3 residues too short to cover the CDR3 end, so that end is filled in from the germline J gene. The chain uses TRBV4-2 and TRBJ1-2; D remains unclear. Germline V lookup: CDR1 LGHNA, CDR2 YNFKEQ. The CDR3 contains 15 residues. Trimming stripped 0 bases from V and 0 bases from J, with 8 bases between. The CDR3 here is CASSQDAVTNYGYTF. Partial CDR3 DNA: TGTGCCAGCAGCCAAGATGCGGTGACTAACTATGGC.

With respect to this clone: The CDR3 end is not reached by the read, which stops 3 residues before it; the germline J gene fills it in. This chain connects TRBV30 to TRBJ1-4; TRBD1 might be the D (5 bases). V was shortened by 2 bases and J by 8 bases, with 15 bases between the two germline ends. This CDR3 region has 14 residues. Germline lookup yields CDR1 GTSNPN and CDR2 SVGIG (reference sequence). The CDR3 here is CAWSPPDIHEKLFF. The sequenced part of the CDR3 DNA is TGTGCCTGGAGTCCCCCGGACATCCACGAAAAA.

About this clone: The CDR3 is cut off 3 residues early in the read; its end comes from the germline J gene. The chain joins TRBV19 to TRBJ2-4, with D perhaps matching TRBD2 (6 bases). Germline V gene lookup returns CDR1 LNHDA and CDR2 SQIVND (reference sequence). The CDR3 consists of 12 residues. The CDR3 DNA, read in part, is TGTGCCAGTGGGACTCGGGTCGGGGTT. This codes for CASGTRVGV. The whole CDR3 sequence reads CASGTRVGVQYF.

Concerning this clone: The read terminates 3 residues before the CDR3 end, so the remaining end is supplied by the germline J gene. The chain uses TRBV19 and TRBJ2-1; 8 bases map to TRBD2. V lost 4 bases, J lost 4 bases, and 6 bases stayed unmatched. CDR3 length: 15 residues. Germline V gene lookup returns CDR1 LNHDA and CDR2 SQIVND (reference sequence). The CDR3 region is CASSSGRIEYNEQFF. The sequenced CDR3 bases are TGTGCCAGTAGTAGCGGGAGGATTGAGTACAATGAG.

Turning to this clone: The DNA ends 3 residues before the CDR3 does, and the rest of the CDR3 is filled in from the germline J gene. This chain links TRBV19 with TRBJ1-4, with D tentatively TRBD1 (5 bases). The V gene lost 5 bases and the J gene lost 6 bases, with 10 bases spanning the gap. The CDR3 spans 13 residues. Germline V gives CDR1 LNHDA, CDR2 SQIVND (reference sequence). CDR3 loop: CASSRDSDEKLFF. The DNA read from the CDR3 is TGTGCCAGTAGTCGAGACAGCGATGAAAAA.

The CDR3 sequence is CASSPGGGLNQPQHF. The DNA read from the CDR3 is TGCGCCAGCAGCCCCGGAGGCGGGCTAAATCAGCCC. The rearrangement links TRBV5-1 to TRBJ1-5; D is undetermined. The read falls 3 residues short of the CDR3 end, and the missing part is taken from the germline J gene. Looked up from germline, CDR1 is SGHRS and CDR2 is YFSETQ. The CDR3 loop spans 15 amino acids. Trimming took off 4 bases at V and 4 bases at J, with 15 bases between the two ends.

Regarding this clone: The CDR3 is cut off 3 residues early in the read; its end comes from the germline J gene. The gene calls are TRBV6-2 or TRBV6-3 and TRBJ2-3; D unresolved. This CDR3 contains 12 residues. V was trimmed by 6 bases and J by 2 bases, leaving 6 bases between them. The germline gives CDR1 MNHEY, CDR2 SVGEGT. CDR3 region: CASSPFTDTQYF. The DNA read from the CDR3 is TGTGCCAGCAGCCCATTCACAGATACG.

The covered CDR3 bases are TGTGCCAGCTCATTCGGACAGAACTCTGGAAACACC. Protein: CASSFGQNSGNT. Given in full, the CDR3 is CASSFGQNSGNTIYF. This chain connects TRBV18 to TRBJ1-3; a possible D gene is TRBD1 (6 bases). The CDR3 end falls 3 residues outside the read, so it is completed with the germline J gene. In germline, CDR1 is KGHSH, CDR2 LQKENI. The V gene lost 5 bases and the J gene lost 0 bases, with 11 bases spanning the gap. The CDR3 totals 15 residues. The full variable domain, its missing parts supplied by reference TRBV18 and TRBJ1-3, is NAGVMQNPRHLVRRRGQEARLRCSPMKGHSHVYWYRQLPEEGLKFMVYLQKENIIDESGMPKERFSAEFPKEGPSILRIQQVVRGDSAAYFCASSFGQNSGNTIYFGEGSWLTVV.

On this clone itself: The sequenced fragment ends 3 residues before the CDR3 boundary, so the rest is inferred from the germline J gene. The V gene is TRBV30, the J gene TRBJ1-5; tentative D call: TRBD1 (5 bases). The ends were cut back, 0 bases at V and 7 bases at J, with 16 bases in the middle. The length of the CDR3 is 15 residues. CDR1 GTSNPN and CDR2 SVGIG come from the germline V gene (reference sequence). CDR3 bases read: TGTGCCTGGAGTGTACGAGGGCAGGGTGGACAGCCC. Protein: CAWSVRGQGGQP. The entire CDR3 protein reads CAWSVRGQGGQPQHF. Supplemented by reference TRBV30 and TRBJ1-5, the full variable domain reads SQTIHQWPATLVQPVGSPLSLECTVEGTSNPNLYWYRQAAGRGLQLLFYSVGIGQISSEVPQNLSASRPQDRQFILSSKKLLLSDSGFYLCAWSVRGQGGQPQHFGDGTRLSIL.

With respect to this clone: The sequenced fragment ends 3 residues before the CDR3 boundary, so the rest is inferred from the germline J gene. The rearrangement links TRBV18 to TRBJ2-2; a possible D gene is TRBD1 (5 bases). CDR3 size: 15 residues. V was pared by 2 bases and J by 3 bases, with 10 bases between. Germline V lookup: CDR1 KGHSH, CDR2 LQKENI. Incomplete CDR3 DNA: TGTGCCAGCTCACCAAGCAGGGCGGACACCGGGGAG. Protein product: CASSPSRADTGE. The CDR3 reads in full as CASSPSRADTGELFF.

In the case of this clone: The read halts 3 residues ahead of the CDR3 end, with the missing end drawn from the germline J gene. The rearrangement links TRBV19 to TRBJ1-2, with 7 bases identical to TRBD1. This CDR3 is built from 15 residues. Germline assignment: CDR1 LNHDA and CDR2 SQIVND (reference sequence). CDR3 region: CASSMVGQLSMNYTF. The DNA read from the CDR3 is TGTGCCAGTAGTATGGTGGGACAGCTGTCTATGAAC.

Comment on this clone: The read gets to within 3 residues of the CDR3 end, and the germline J gene fills in the rest. The rearrangement joins TRBV29-1 to TRBJ1-3; no clear D. Germline CDR1 reads SQVTM; CDR2 reads ANQGSEA. This CDR3 contains 12 residues. Trimming stripped 5 bases from V and 9 bases from J, with 14 bases between. The CDR3 bases that were read are TGCAGCGTTAGCCAGGAATATGGCACC. It encodes CSVSQEYGT. The whole CDR3 is CSVSQEYGTIYF.

Worth noting for this clone: The read terminates 3 residues ahead of where the CDR3 ends, so the germline J gene completes it. V usage is TRBV19 and J usage is TRBJ2-6; TRBD2 matches 7 bases. Germline loops: CDR1 LNHDA, CDR2 SQIVND (reference sequence). This CDR3 is built from 19 residues. J gave up 0 bases and V 3 bases, and 11 bases lay outside the gene matches. The sequenced part of the CDR3 DNA is TGTGCCAGTAGTATCCCACCGGGGGGAATTCTCTCTGGGGCCAACGTC. Its protein is CASSIPPGGILSGANV. The entire CDR3 protein is CASSIPPGGILSGANVLTF.

Points on this clone: The CDR3 extends 3 residues past the end of the read, so its final part is completed from the germline J gene. This chain uses TRBV30 with TRBJ2-5; 15 positions agree with TRBD2. The V gene's germline CDR1 is GTSNPN and CDR2 SVGIG (reference sequence). The CDR3 extends over 18 amino acids. With V trimmed by 3 bases and J by 4 bases, 12 bases remained unmatched. CDR3 bases read: TGTGCCTGGAGCGCCGGGACTAGCGGGAGGTCGGGTGTAGAGACC. Its translation is CAWSAGTSGRSGVET. From start to end, the CDR3 is CAWSAGTSGRSGVETQYF.

Comment on this clone: Coverage ceases 3 residues before the CDR3 finishes, and the germline J gene fills in the end. This chain uses TRBV7-8 with TRBJ1-3; a weak D match, TRBD1 (5 bases). Per germline, CDR1 SGHVS and CDR2 FQNEAQ. Trimming cost V 5 bases and J 1 base, with 9 bases left between them. The CDR3 length is 14 residues. CDR3 residues: CASSPGTSGNTIYF. The CDR3 DNA, read in part, is TGTGCCAGCAGCCCAGGGACTTCTGGAAACACC.